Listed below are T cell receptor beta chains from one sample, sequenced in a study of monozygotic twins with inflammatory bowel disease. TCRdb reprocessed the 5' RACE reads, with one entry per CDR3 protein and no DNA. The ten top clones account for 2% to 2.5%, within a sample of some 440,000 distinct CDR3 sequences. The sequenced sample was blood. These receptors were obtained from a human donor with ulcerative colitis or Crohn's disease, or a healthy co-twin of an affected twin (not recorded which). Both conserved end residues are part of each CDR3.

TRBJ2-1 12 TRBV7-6 CASSGTSGGQFF
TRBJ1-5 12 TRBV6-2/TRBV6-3 CASSYSIKDQHF
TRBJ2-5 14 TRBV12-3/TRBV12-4 CASGLTGGQETQYF
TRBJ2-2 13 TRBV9 CASSKDWSGELFF
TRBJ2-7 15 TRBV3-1 CASSHFRDLTREQYF
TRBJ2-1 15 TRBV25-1 CASRASTSGRNEQFF
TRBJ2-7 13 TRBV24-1 CATSDWTGIEQYF
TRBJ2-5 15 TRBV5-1 CASGPSGALQETQYF
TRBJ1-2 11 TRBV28 CASSSLYGYTF
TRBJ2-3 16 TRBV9 CASSVVAGGPADTQYF
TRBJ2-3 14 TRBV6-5 CASSFGLSTDTQYF
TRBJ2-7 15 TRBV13 CASSSQGRPAYEQYF
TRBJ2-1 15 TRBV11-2 CASSLEGQVANEQFF
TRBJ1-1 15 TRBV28 CASSGRDRANTEAFF
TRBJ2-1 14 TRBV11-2 CASSLGRIMNEQFF
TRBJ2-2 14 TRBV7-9 CASSRSMGLGELFF
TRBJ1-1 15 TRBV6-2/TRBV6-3 CASSRTAASNTEAFF
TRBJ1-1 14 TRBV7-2 CASSLSRGIAEAFF